This TCR beta chain was observed in a study of T-cell reconstitution after alpha-beta-depleted transplantation in children. Using unique molecular identifiers, the investigators prepared the TCRbeta library. TCRdb re-called the PCR reads through MiXCR, storing one row per CDR3 protein. This repertoire shows 250,000 to 300,000 distinct CDR3 sequences, over 9% found once; its top ten account for 7.5%. Trimming at V came to 1 base and at J to 1 base, leaving 9 bases not matched to a gene. This CDR3 comprises 17 residues. CDR1 and CDR2 from the germline V gene are SGHTA and FQGNSA. This clonotype was detected many times.

Sequenced here: PBMCs, sampled before TCRalphabeta/CD19-depleted stem cell transplant. The chain carries TRBV7-2 and TRBJ2-7; 8 positions agree with TRBD2. The TCR sequence derives from a boy in the first two years of life with acute myeloid leukemia, due to receive a stem cell transplant. The CDR3 loop is CASSLVFAGGYSYEQYF. The DNA for the CDR3 is TGTGCCAGCAGCTTAGTGTTTGCGGGAGGCTATTCCTACGAGCAGTACTTC.